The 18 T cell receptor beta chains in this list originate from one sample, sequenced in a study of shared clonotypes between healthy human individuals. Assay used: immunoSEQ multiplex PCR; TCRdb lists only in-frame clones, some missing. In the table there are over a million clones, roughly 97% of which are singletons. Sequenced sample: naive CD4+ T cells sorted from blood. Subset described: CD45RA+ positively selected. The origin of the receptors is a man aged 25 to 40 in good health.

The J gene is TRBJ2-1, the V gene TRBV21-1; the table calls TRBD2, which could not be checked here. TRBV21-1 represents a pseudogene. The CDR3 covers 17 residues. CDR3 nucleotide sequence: TGTGCCAGCAGGATTCGGCTAGCGAGAGGTGGGCTTAATGAGCAGTTCTTC. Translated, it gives CASRIRLARGGLNEQFF.

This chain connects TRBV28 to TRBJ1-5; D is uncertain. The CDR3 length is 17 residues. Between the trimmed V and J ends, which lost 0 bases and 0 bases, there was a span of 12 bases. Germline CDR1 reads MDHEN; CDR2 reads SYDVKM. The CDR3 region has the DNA TGTGCCAGCAGTTTATGGGCCGGCGAATATAGCAATCAGCCCCAGCATTTT. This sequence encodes CASSLWAGEYSNQPQHF.

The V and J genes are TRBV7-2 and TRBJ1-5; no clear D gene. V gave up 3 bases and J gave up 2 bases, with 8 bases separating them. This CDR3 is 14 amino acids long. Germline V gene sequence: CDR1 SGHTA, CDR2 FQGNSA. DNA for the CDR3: TGTGCCAGCAGCTTCTATAGACGCAATCAGCCCCAGCATTTT. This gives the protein CASSFYRRNQPQHF.

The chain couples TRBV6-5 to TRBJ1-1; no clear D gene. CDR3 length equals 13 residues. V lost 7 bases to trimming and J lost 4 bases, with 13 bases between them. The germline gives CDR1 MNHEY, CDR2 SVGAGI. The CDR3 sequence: CASTTPGGTEAFF. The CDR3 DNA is TGTGCCAGCACCACACCGGGTGGCACTGAAGCTTTCTTT.

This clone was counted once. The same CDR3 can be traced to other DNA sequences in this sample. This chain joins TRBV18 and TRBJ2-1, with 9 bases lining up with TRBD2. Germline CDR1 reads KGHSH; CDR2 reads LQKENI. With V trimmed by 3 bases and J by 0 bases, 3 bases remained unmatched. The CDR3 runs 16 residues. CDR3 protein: CASSPLAGSSYNEQFF. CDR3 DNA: TGTGCCAGCTCACCTCTAGCGGGAAGCTCCTACAATGAGCAGTTCTTC.

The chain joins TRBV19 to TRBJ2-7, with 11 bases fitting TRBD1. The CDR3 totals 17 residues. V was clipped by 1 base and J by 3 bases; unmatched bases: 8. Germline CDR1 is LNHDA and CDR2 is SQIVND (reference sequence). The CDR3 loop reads CASSIGSPGTGGYEQYF. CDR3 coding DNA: TGTGCCAGTAGTATAGGCTCGCCCGGGACAGGGGGCTACGAGCAGTACTTC.

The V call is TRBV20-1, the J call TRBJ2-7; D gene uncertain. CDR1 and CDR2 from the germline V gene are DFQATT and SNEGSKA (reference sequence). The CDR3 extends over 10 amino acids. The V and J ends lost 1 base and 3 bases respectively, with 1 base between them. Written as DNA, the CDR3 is TGCAGTGCTAGAGTCTACGAGCAGTACTTC. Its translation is CSARVYEQYF.

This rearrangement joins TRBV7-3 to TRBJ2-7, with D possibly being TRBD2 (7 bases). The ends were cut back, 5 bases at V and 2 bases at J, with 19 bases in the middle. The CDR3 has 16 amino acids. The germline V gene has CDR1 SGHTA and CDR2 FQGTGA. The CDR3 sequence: CASSPRGGGPPYEQYF. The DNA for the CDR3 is TGTGCCAGCAGCCCCCGAGGGGGGGGGCCACCCTACGAGCAGTACTTC.

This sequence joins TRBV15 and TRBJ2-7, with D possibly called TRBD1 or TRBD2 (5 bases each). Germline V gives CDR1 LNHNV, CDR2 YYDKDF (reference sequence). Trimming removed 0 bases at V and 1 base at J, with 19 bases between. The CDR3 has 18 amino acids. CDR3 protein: CATSRDEGWGQVSYEQYF. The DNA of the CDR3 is TGTGCCACCAGCAGAGATGAGGGGTGGGGTCAGGTATCCTACGAGCAGTACTTC.

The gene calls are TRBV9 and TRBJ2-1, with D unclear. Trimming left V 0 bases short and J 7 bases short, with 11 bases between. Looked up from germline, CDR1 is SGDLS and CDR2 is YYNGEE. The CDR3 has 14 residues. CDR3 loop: CASSVVPLGNEQFF. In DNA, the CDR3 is TGTGCCAGCAGCGTAGTCCCGCTGGGGAATGAGCAGTTCTTC.

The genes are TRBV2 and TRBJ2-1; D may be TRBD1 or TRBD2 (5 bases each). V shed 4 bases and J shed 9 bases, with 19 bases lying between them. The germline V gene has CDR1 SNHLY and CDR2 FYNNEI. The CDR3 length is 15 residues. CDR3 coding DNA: TGTGCCAGCAGTGTAGGTGAGGGGATGACGGGTGAGCAGTTCTTC. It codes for CASSVGEGMTGEQFF.

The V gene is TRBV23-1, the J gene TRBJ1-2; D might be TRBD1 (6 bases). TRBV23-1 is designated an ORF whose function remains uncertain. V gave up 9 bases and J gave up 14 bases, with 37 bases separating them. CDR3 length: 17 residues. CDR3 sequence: CASTVGGTLCGIPTGTF. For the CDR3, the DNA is TGCGCCAGTACCGTGGGTGGGACACTCTGCGGTATTCCAACGGGAACCTTC.

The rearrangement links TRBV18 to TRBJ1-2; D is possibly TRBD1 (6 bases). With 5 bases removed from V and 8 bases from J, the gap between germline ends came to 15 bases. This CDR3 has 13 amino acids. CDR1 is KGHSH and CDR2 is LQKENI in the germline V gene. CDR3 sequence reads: CASSSTGFVGYTF. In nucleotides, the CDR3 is TGTGCCAGCTCAAGCACAGGGTTCGTAGGCTACACCTTC.

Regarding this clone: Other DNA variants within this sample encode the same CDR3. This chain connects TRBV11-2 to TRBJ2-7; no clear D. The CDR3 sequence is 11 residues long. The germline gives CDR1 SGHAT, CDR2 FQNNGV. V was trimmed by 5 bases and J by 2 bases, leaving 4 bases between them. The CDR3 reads CASSLPYEQYF. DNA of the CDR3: TGTGCCAGCAGCCTCCCCTACGAGCAGTACTTC.

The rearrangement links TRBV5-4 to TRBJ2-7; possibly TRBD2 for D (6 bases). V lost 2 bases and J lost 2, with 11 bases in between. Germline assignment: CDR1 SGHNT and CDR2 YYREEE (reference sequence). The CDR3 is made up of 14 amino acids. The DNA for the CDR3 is TGTGCCAGCAGCTTCAAGGGAGGAACCTACGAGCAGTACTTC. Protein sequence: CASSFKGGTYEQYF.

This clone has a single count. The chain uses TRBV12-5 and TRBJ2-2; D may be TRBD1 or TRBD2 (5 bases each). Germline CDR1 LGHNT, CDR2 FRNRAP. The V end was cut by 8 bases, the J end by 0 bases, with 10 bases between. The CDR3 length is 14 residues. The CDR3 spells CASSGTANTGELFF. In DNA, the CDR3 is TGTGCTAGTTCCGGGACGGCGAACACCGGGGAGCTGTTTTTT.

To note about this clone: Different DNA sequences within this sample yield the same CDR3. The CDR3 DNA reads as TGTGCCAGCAGCTCGGGACAGTTCTATGGCTACACCTTC. Translated: CASSSGQFYGYTF. This chain links TRBV7-2 with TRBJ1-2; 7 bases align to TRBD1. The length of the CDR3 is 13 residues. J lost 4 bases, V lost 4 bases, and 3 bases had no gene match. Per germline, CDR1 SGHTA and CDR2 FQGNSA.

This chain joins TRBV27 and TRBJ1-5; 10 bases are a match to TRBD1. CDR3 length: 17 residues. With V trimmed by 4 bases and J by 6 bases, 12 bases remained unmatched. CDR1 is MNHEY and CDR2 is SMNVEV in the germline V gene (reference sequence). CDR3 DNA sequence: TGTGCCAGCAGTTCAAACCCAACCCGGGACAGGGGTCAGCCCCAGCATTTT. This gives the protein CASSSNPTRDRGQPQHF.